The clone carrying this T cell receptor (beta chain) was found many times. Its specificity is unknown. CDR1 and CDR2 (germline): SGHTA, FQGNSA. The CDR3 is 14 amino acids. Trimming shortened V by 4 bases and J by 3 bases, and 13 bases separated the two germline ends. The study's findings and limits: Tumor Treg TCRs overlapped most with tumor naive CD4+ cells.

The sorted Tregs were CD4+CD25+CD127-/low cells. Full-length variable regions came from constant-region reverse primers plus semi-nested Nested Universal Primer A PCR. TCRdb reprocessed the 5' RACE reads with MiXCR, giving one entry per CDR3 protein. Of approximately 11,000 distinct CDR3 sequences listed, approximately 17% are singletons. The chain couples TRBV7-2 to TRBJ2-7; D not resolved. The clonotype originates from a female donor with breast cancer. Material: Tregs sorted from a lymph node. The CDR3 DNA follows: TGTGCCAGCAGCTCCGAAACGGGCCGCTACGAGCAGTACTTC. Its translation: CASSSETGRYEQYF.